Shown below are 24 T cell receptor beta chains from a single sample sequenced in a study of shared clonotypes between healthy human individuals. Clones were sequenced by immunoSEQ multiplex PCR, and TCRdb holds only the in-frame ones, with some missing. The sample includes 1,400,000 or so clones, approximately 98.5% seen only once; the top ten take about 0.35%. The specimen was naive CD4+ T cells sorted from blood. Subset defined: CD45RA+ positively selected. These receptors were collected from a man under 40 in good health.

The rearrangement joins TRBV19 to TRBJ2-7; tentative D call: TRBD1 (7 bases). V shed 8 bases and J shed 2 bases, with 13 bases lying between them. The CDR3 has 13 amino acids. Germline values: CDR1 LNHDA, CDR2 SQIVND (reference sequence). This chain's CDR3 is CASGGTDAYEQYF. CDR3 coding DNA: TGTGCCAGTGGCGGGACAGACGCCTACGAGCAGTACTTC. Variable domain in full (rest from reference TRBV19 and TRBJ2-7): DGGITQSPKYLFRKEGQNVTLSCEQNLNHDAMYWYRQDPGQGLRLIYYSQIVNDFQKGDIAEGYSVSREKKESFPLTVTSAQKNPTAFYLCASGGTDAYEQYFGPGTRLTVT.

This rearrangement joins TRBV11-3 to TRBJ2-2, with D hard to call. The CDR3 is 16 amino acids. The germline gives CDR1 SGHNT, CDR2 YENEEA. The V end lost 3 bases, the J end lost 5 bases, and 16 bases lay between the germline ends. Here the CDR3 DNA reads TGTGCCAGCAGCTTTAATTCAGCCCTCCAAACCGGGGAGCTGTTTTTT. Its translation: CASSFNSALQTGELFF. The whole variable domain, remainder taken from reference TRBV11-3 and TRBJ2-2, is EAGVVQSPRYKIIEKKQPVAFWCNPISGHNTLYWYLQNLGQGPELLIRYENEEAVDDSQLPKDRFSAERLKGVDSTLKIQPAELGDSAVYLCASSFNSALQTGELFFGEGSRLTVL.

On this clone itself: In the same sample, other DNA sequences code for this CDR3. The J gene is TRBJ1-2, the V gene TRBV7-8; 7 bases match TRBD1. This CDR3 is built from 13 residues. Germline CDR1 SGHVS, CDR2 FQNEAQ. Trimming cost V 1 base and J 4 bases; bases outside gene matches: 0. CDR3 in amino acids: CASSLGQGYGYTF. As DNA, the CDR3 is TGTGCCAGCAGCTTAGGACAGGGCTATGGCTACACCTTC. The full variable domain, in which reference TRBV7-8 and TRBJ1-2 provide the parts outside the CDR3, is GAGVSQSPRYKVAKRGQDVALRCDPISGHVSLFWYQQALGQGPEFLTYFQNEAQLDKSGLPSDRFFAERPEGSVSTLKIQRTQQEDSAVYLCASSLGQGYGYTFGSGTRLTVV.

CDR3 loop: CASSSLQGPNEQFF. CDR3 in DNA: TGTGCCAGCAGTTCATTACAGGGGCCCAATGAGCAGTTCTTC. The chain employs TRBV27 and TRBJ2-1; 7 bases map to TRBD1. J lost 6 bases, V lost 4 bases, and 6 bases had no gene match. The CDR3 extends over 14 amino acids. Germline V gives CDR1 MNHEY, CDR2 SMNVEV (reference sequence).

The chain links TRBV18 to TRBJ2-1; no reliable D call. V was pared by 4 bases and J by 5 bases, with 15 bases between. CDR3 length equals 15 residues. Germline values: CDR1 KGHSH, CDR2 LQKENI. The CDR3 coding sequence is TGTGCCAGCTCACGGGGAAGACCTTCCGACAATGAGCAGTTCTTC. This gives the protein CASSRGRPSDNEQFF.

The chain recombines TRBV25-1 with TRBJ2-1; 8 bases fit TRBD2. The length of the CDR3 is 15 residues. The V segment lost 2 bases and the J segment 2 bases; nucleotides outside the gene matches: 2. Germline values: CDR1 MGHDK, CDR2 SYGVNS. CDR3 DNA sequence: TGTGCCAGCAGTGAACCGGGAGGGCCCTACAATGAGCAGTTCTTC. Its protein product is CASSEPGGPYNEQFF.

The CDR3 DNA is TGTGCCAGCAGCCCTTTGGGGGGTGGCACAGATACGCAGTATTTT. This sequence encodes CASSPLGGGTDTQYF. The chain joins TRBV5-6 to TRBJ2-3, with D tentatively TRBD2 (6 bases). Trimming left V 4 bases short and J 1 base short, with 13 bases between. The CDR3 has 15 amino acids. Germline V gives CDR1 SGHDT, CDR2 YYEEEE. The entire variable domain, with the rest obtained from reference TRBV5-6 and TRBJ2-3, is as follows: DAGVTQSPTHLIKTRGQQVTLRCSPKSGHDTVSWYQQALGQGPQFIFQYYEEEERQRGNFPDRFSGHQFPNYSSELNVNALLLGDSALYLCASSPLGGGTDTQYFGPGTRLTVL.

J is TRBJ2-1 and V is TRBV5-4; D unclear. V gave up 5 bases and J gave up 8 bases, with 17 bases separating them. The CDR3 is 14 amino acids. Germline loops: CDR1 SGHNT, CDR2 YYREEE (reference sequence). The CDR3 DNA reads as TGTGCCAGCAGGCTCGCGTTGCCTGGGGATGAGCAGTTCTTC. It translates to CASRLALPGDEQFF. Full variable domain (outside the CDR3, taken from reference TRBV5-4 and TRBJ2-1): ETGVTQSPTHLIKTRGQQVTLRCSSQSGHNTVSWYQQALGQGPQFIFQYYREEENGRGNFPPRFSGLQFPNYSSELNVNALELDDSALYLCASRLALPGDEQFFGPGTRLTVL.

The CDR3 coding sequence is TGTGCCAGCAGCCCGGGACTAGCGGGAGGGCGCGAGCAGTACTTC. Its protein is CASSPGLAGGREQYF. The chain employs TRBV7-7 and TRBJ2-7, with TRBD2 matching 16 bases. After removal of 5 bases from V and 6 bases from J, the junction contained 4 bases not matched to a gene. Germline CDR1 and CDR2: SSHAT and FNYEAQ (reference sequence). The CDR3 spans 15 residues.

This chain joins TRBV11-2 and TRBJ2-5; TRBD2 matches 10 bases. The CDR3 length is 16 residues. Germline CDR1 and CDR2: SGHAT and FQNNGV. V lost 3 bases and J lost 4; bases outside the gene matches: 8. CDR3 in amino acids: CASSLVLAGTGETQYF. The CDR3, as DNA: TGTGCCAGCAGCTTGGTACTAGCGGGGACTGGAGAGACCCAGTACTTC.

This chain joins TRBV28 and TRBJ2-7; TRBD1 matches at 8 bases. CDR3 size: 15 residues. The J segment lost 2 bases and the V segment lost 5 bases, leaving 8 bases of the junction unmatched. Per the germline V gene, CDR1 is MDHEN and CDR2 is SYDVKM. The CDR3 sequence is CASSPPQGQAYEQYF. The CDR3 region has the DNA TGTGCCAGCAGTCCACCTCAGGGACAGGCCTACGAGCAGTACTTC.

This rearrangement joins TRBV6-6 to TRBJ2-7; no reliable D call. The germline V gene has CDR1 MNHNY and CDR2 SVGAGI (reference sequence). The CDR3 has 12 amino acids. With 5 bases removed from V and 0 bases from J, the gap between germline ends came to 5 bases. For the CDR3, the DNA is TGTGCCAGCAGTCGTTACTCCTACGAGCAGTACTTC. This encodes CASSRYSYEQYF.

This chain connects TRBV5-5 to TRBJ1-5, with D unclear. This CDR3 has 15 residues. V shed 4 bases and J shed 0 bases, with 11 bases lying between them. From germline, CDR1 is SGHKS and CDR2 YYEKEE (reference sequence). The CDR3 sequence is CASSKLASSNQPQHF. The CDR3 bases are TGTGCCAGCAGCAAGCTTGCCAGTAGCAATCAGCCCCAGCATTTT. Complete variable domain (other parts from reference TRBV5-5 and TRBJ1-5): DAGVTQSPTHLIKTRGQQVTLRCSPISGHKSVSWYQQVLGQGPQFIFQYYEKEERGRGNFPDRFSARQFPNYSSELNVNALLLGDSALYLCASSKLASSNQPQHFGDGTRLSIL.

The J gene is TRBJ2-6, the V gene TRBV18; D gene uncertain. This CDR3 is 14 amino acids long. V was clipped by 6 bases and J by 0 bases, with 6 bases between them. The germline gives CDR1 KGHSH, CDR2 LQKENI. The CDR3 sequence: CASSPRSGANVLTF. As DNA, the CDR3 is TGTGCCAGCTCGCCTCGCTCTGGGGCCAACGTCCTGACTTTC. Drawing the rest from reference TRBV18 and TRBJ2-6, the complete variable domain is NAGVMQNPRHLVRRRGQEARLRCSPMKGHSHVYWYRQLPEEGLKFMVYLQKENIIDESGMPKERFSAEFPKEGPSILRIQQVVRGDSAAYFCASSPRSGANVLTFGAGSRLTVL.

V and J are TRBV15 and TRBJ2-5, with D tentatively TRBD1 or TRBD2 (5 bases each). The V gene's germline CDR1 is LNHNV and CDR2 YYDKDF (reference sequence). Trimming removed 5 bases from V and 4 bases from J, with 11 bases in between. This CDR3 region has 13 residues. CDR3 in amino acids: CATSLGRSETQYF. CDR3 nucleotide sequence: TGTGCCACCAGCCTGGGACGGTCAGAGACCCAGTACTTC.

This chain joins TRBV28 and TRBJ1-5, with 8 nucleotides matching TRBD1. The CDR3 consists of 15 residues. Germline V gene sequence: CDR1 MDHEN, CDR2 SYDVKM. The ends lost 3 bases at V and 6 bases at J; junction bases unmatched: 7. CDR3 DNA sequence: TGTGCCAGCAGTTTCGGAGACAGGGGTGGTCAGCCCCAGCATTTT. It specifies CASSFGDRGGQPQHF.

The rearrangement joins TRBV29-1 to TRBJ2-2, with 12 bases fitting TRBD2. The germline V gene encodes CDR1 SQVTM and CDR2 ANQGSEA. After removal of 4 bases from V and 3 bases from J, the junction contained 9 bases not matched to a gene. The CDR3 has 17 residues. The DNA of the CDR3 is TGCAGCGTTGCGCTAGCGGGAGGGCCGTGGTACACCGGGGAGCTGTTTTTT. It encodes CSVALAGGPWYTGELFF.

V and J are TRBV9 and TRBJ1-3, with 7 nucleotides matching TRBD1. The CDR3 contains 14 residues. The junction had 2 bases not matched to a gene; V was cut back by 3 bases and J by 2 bases. Germline assignment: CDR1 SGDLS and CDR2 YYNGEE. The CDR3 here is CASSGQGTGNTIYF. DNA of the CDR3: TGTGCCAGCAGCGGACAGGGCACTGGAAACACCATATATTTT.

This chain links TRBV7-9 with TRBJ1-4, with D possibly being TRBD1 (6 bases). The CDR3 covers 19 residues. V lost 3 bases to trimming and J lost 0 bases, with 20 bases between them. Germline assignment: CDR1 SEHNR and CDR2 FQNEAQ (reference sequence). The CDR3 coding sequence is TGTGCCAGCAGCTTGGGGGAATACGGGGACATGCCAACTAATGAAAAACTGTTTTTT. This gives the protein CASSLGEYGDMPTNEKLFF.

The chain links TRBV27 to TRBJ2-6, with a weak D call TRBD2 (7 bases). The V gene lost 4 bases and the J gene lost 6 bases, with 10 bases spanning the gap. Looked up from germline, CDR1 is MNHEY and CDR2 is SMNVEV (reference sequence). The CDR3 is 14 residues long. DNA of the CDR3: TGTGCCAGCAGTTGGGGGGGGCTGGCCAACGTCCTGACTTTC. As protein: CASSWGGLANVLTF.

CDR3 nucleotide sequence: TGTGCCAGCAGCCTCGGACAGTCCCATAACTATGGCTACACCTTC. Translated: CASSLGQSHNYGYTF. This sequence joins TRBV9 and TRBJ1-2, with D possibly being TRBD1 (6 bases). CDR1 is SGDLS and CDR2 is YYNGEE in the germline V gene. Trimming removed 4 bases at V and 1 base at J, with 14 bases between. This CDR3 comprises 15 residues.

This clone was counted only a few times. V is TRBV13 and J is TRBJ2-1; TRBD2 matches at 12 bases. The length of the CDR3 is 22 residues. Trimming at V came to 6 bases and at J to 0 bases, leaving 21 bases not matched to a gene. Germline assignment: CDR1 PRHDT and CDR2 FYEKMQ (reference sequence). The CDR3 DNA follows: TGTGCCAGCAGTACAAACCAGGACACCGGGACTAGCGGGCCGCTCTCCTACAATGAGCAGTTCTTC. It specifies CASSTNQDTGTSGPLSYNEQFF.

This rearrangement joins TRBV6-1 to TRBJ1-4, with TRBD1 as a possible D gene (6 bases). The CDR3 has 15 amino acids. Trimming stripped 7 bases from V and 8 bases from J, with 20 bases between. Germline assignment: CDR1 MNHNS and CDR2 SASEGT. The CDR3 DNA reads TGTGCCAGCACTACCTCCCAGGGGATGAGGGAAAAACTGTTTTTT. The encoded protein is CASTTSQGMREKLFF.

The chain is built from TRBV9 and TRBJ1-2; tentative D call: TRBD1 (6 bases). In germline, CDR1 is SGDLS, CDR2 YYNGEE. The CDR3 is made up of 13 amino acids. V was cut by 4 bases and J by 5 bases, with 12 bases left in between. In nucleotides, the CDR3 is TGTGCCAGCAGCCAGGGGAACAGTTATGGCTACACCTTC. This sequence encodes CASSQGNSYGYTF.